The 25 T cell receptor beta chains in this list originate from one sample, sequenced in a study of blood T cell repertoires in COVID-19. The repertoire was sequenced with immunoSEQ multiplex PCR; TCRdb's copy has only in-frame clones and lacks some. The sample shows 75,000 to 90,000 clones, 90% of them seen only once. Sequenced: peripheral blood. Source of these receptors: a man between 18 and 29 years old with COVID-19, enrolled during active disease.

CDR3 sequence (DNA): TGCAGCCATCATGGGGGGACTGAAGCTTTCTTT. It translates to CSHHGGTEAFF. V is TRBV29-1 and J is TRBJ1-1, with D tentatively TRBD1 (5 bases). Germline CDR1 is SQVTM and CDR2 is ANQGSEA. The CDR3 contains 11 residues. V shed 8 bases and J shed 5 bases, with 12 bases lying between them.

This clone came up a few times. The V gene is TRBV7-2, the J gene TRBJ1-5; D not resolved. The CDR3 loop spans 15 amino acids. In germline, CDR1 is SGHTA, CDR2 FQGNSA. V was pared by 1 base and J by 0 bases, with 7 bases between. CDR3 DNA sequence: TGTGCCAGCAGCTTAGACAGCTATAGCAATCAGCCCCAGCATTTT. It specifies CASSLDSYSNQPQHF.

The chain employs TRBV5-5 and TRBJ1-5; perhaps TRBD1 as D (5 bases). Germline-derived CDR1 and CDR2 are SGHKS and YYEKEE (reference sequence). The CDR3 is made up of 15 amino acids. V was pared by 4 bases and J by 3 bases, with 14 bases between. Written as DNA, the CDR3 is TGTGCCAGCAGCAGAGTAGGACAAAACAATCAGCCCCAGCATTTT. This codes for CASSRVGQNNQPQHF.

This sequence joins TRBV9 and TRBJ1-6; tentatively, D is TRBD1 (5 bases). CDR1 SGDLS and CDR2 YYNGEE come from the germline V gene. V shed 0 bases and J shed 5 bases, with 12 bases lying between them. The CDR3 consists of 16 residues. Here the CDR3 reads CASSVDQGYHNSPLHF. In nucleotides, the CDR3 is TGTGCCAGCAGCGTAGATCAGGGCTACCATAATTCACCCCTCCACTTT.

Written as DNA, the CDR3 is TGTGCCAGCAGACACCAACAGGGTGGAAACTATGGCTACACCTTC. Amino acids: CASRHQQGGNYGYTF. The gene calls are TRBV27 and TRBJ1-2; possibly TRBD1 for D (6 bases). The CDR3 totals 15 residues. Germline loops: CDR1 MNHEY, CDR2 SMNVEV (reference sequence). The germline V and J ends were trimmed by 6 bases and 2 bases, with 16 bases remaining between them.

This clone came up a few times. V usage is TRBV27 and J usage is TRBJ2-1, with 9 bases matching TRBD1. V gave up 6 bases and J gave up 9 bases; unmatched junction bases: 6. Germline assignment: CDR1 MNHEY and CDR2 SMNVEV (reference sequence). The CDR3 covers 13 residues. CDR3 sequence (DNA): TGTGCCAGCAGCCCCGGACAGGGGCGTGAGCAGTTCTTC. Translating it yields CASSPGQGREQFF.

The chain joins TRBV7-8 to TRBJ2-7, with TRBD1 matching 8 bases. In germline, CDR1 is SGHVS, CDR2 FQNEAQ. The V and J ends lost 6 bases and 4 bases, in that order; junction bases with no gene match: 8. This CDR3 spans 14 amino acids. CDR3 nucleotides: TGTGCCAGCAGTCACGCGCGACAGGGGTACGAGCAGTACTTC. It is translated as CASSHARQGYEQYF.

This clone showed up just once. A read error may produce the germline difference seen at one junction end. J is TRBJ2-7 and V is TRBV2; the D gene is possibly TRBD2 (5 bases). The CDR3 has 12 residues. Germline CDR1 and CDR2: SNHLY and FYNNEI. The CDR3 DNA reads as TGTGCCAGCATGAGGGCTAACTACGGGCAGTACTTC. It codes for CASMRANYGQYF.

The chain employs TRBV18 and TRBJ2-5, with 9 bases that match TRBD1. This CDR3 is 14 amino acids long. The V gene end was trimmed by 6 bases and the J gene end by 5 bases; junction bases not matched to a gene: 7. Looked up from germline, CDR1 is KGHSH and CDR2 is LQKENI. The CDR3 is CASSQIQGAETQYF. The CDR3 DNA sequence: TGTGCCAGCTCCCAAATACAGGGGGCTGAGACCCAGTACTTC.

The J gene is TRBJ2-1, the V gene TRBV29-1; 7 bases line up with TRBD1. V shed 6 bases and J 9 bases; nucleotides not matched to a gene: 14. This CDR3 comprises 14 residues. Germline CDR1 SQVTM, CDR2 ANQGSEA. DNA for the CDR3: TGCAGCGTGGTCGACGGGACAGTCTCGAGTGAGCAGTTCTTC. Amino acid sequence: CSVVDGTVSSEQFF.

The genes are TRBV7-9 and TRBJ2-7; D is possibly TRBD1 (6 bases). Germline-derived CDR1 and CDR2 are SEHNR and FQNEAQ (reference sequence). CDR3 length: 13 amino acids. Trimming removed 5 bases at V and 3 bases at J, with 11 bases between. This CDR3 reads CASSRDTDYEQYF. CDR3 sequence (DNA): TGTGCCAGCAGCCGGGACACGGACTACGAGCAGTACTTC.

J is TRBJ1-1 and V is TRBV12-3 or TRBV12-4, with D perhaps TRBD1 (6 bases). This CDR3 has 12 residues. V lost 6 bases to trimming and J lost 6 bases, with 11 bases between them. The CDR3 sequence is CASSLGTPEAFF. CDR3 DNA sequence: TGTGCCAGCAGCCTTGGGACACCTGAAGCTTTCTTT.

This rearrangement joins TRBV30 to TRBJ1-1, with TRBD1 matching over 7 bases. From germline, CDR1 is GTSNPN and CDR2 SVGIG (reference sequence). The CDR3 runs to 15 residues. Unmatched junction bases numbered 7, after V lost 1 base and J lost 2 bases. CDR3: CAWSDRGGRNTEAFF. CDR3 DNA: TGTGCCTGGAGTGACCGAGGGGGCAGAAACACTGAAGCTTTCTTT.

The chain recombines TRBV19 with TRBJ2-7, with 9 bases identical to TRBD1. Trimming took 1 base from V and 5 from J; bases not matched to a gene: 6. Germline assignment: CDR1 LNHDA and CDR2 SQIVND (reference sequence). The length of the CDR3 is 15 residues. The CDR3 spells CASSIALDRGHEQYF. CDR3 bases: TGTGCCAGTAGTATAGCCCTGGACAGGGGCCACGAGCAGTACTTC.

The chain combines TRBV5-6 with TRBJ2-7; 10 positions match TRBD2. CDR1 is SGHDT, CDR2 YYEEEE, per germline. The V gene end was trimmed by 1 base and the J gene end by 5 bases; junction bases not matched to a gene: 6. The CDR3 consists of 15 residues. The CDR3 DNA is TGTGCCAGCAGCTTGATAGCGGGAGGCCCCCACGAGCAGTACTTC. Its translation is CASSLIAGGPHEQYF. Full variable domain (remainder filled in from reference TRBV5-6 and TRBJ2-7): DAGVTQSPTHLIKTRGQQVTLRCSPKSGHDTVSWYQQALGQGPQFIFQYYEEEERQRGNFPDRFSGHQFPNYSSELNVNALLLGDSALYLCASSLIAGGPHEQYFGPGTRLTVT.

V usage is TRBV9 and J usage is TRBJ2-3; the D gene is possibly TRBD2 (6 bases). Between the trimmed V and J ends, which lost 4 bases and 6 bases, there was a span of 24 bases. The CDR3 has 17 amino acids. Germline-derived CDR1 and CDR2 are SGDLS and YYNGEE. The CDR3 DNA reads as TGTGCCAGCAGCTTCGGGAGCGCTGGACGGGCATTGGATACGCAGTATTTT. Its translation is CASSFGSAGRALDTQYF.

The V and J genes are TRBV30 and TRBJ1-2, with 8 nucleotides matching TRBD1. The germline CDR1 and CDR2 sequences are GTSNPN and SVGIG (reference sequence). The CDR3 sequence is 14 residues long. V gave up 3 bases and J gave up 7 bases; unmatched junction bases: 10. In DNA form, the CDR3 reads TGTGCCTGGAGCCCAGGGGGCAGACGTAGTGGCTACACCTTC. This sequence encodes CAWSPGGRRSGYTF.

V gene TRBV7-3 combines with J gene TRBJ2-7, with TRBD2 identical over 8 bases. The CDR3 has 14 residues. CDR1 is SGHTA, CDR2 FQGTGA, per germline. V trimming: 5 bases; J trimming: 8 bases; junction bases outside the gene matches: 11. The CDR3 sequence: CASSLAGNAVKQYF. The CDR3 DNA sequence: TGTGCCAGCAGCCTAGCGGGTAATGCTGTGAAGCAGTACTTC. The entire variable domain, with the rest obtained from reference TRBV7-3 and TRBJ2-7, is as follows: GAGVSQTPSNKVTEKGKYVELRCDPISGHTALYWYRQSLGQGPEFLIYFQGTGAADDSGLPNDRFFAVRPEGSVSTLKIQRTERGDSAVYLCASSLAGNAVKQYFGPGTRLTVT.

This rearrangement joins TRBV7-3 to TRBJ2-5; D is possibly TRBD2 (6 bases). V shed 5 bases and J shed 1 base, with 14 bases lying between them. Germline V gene lookup returns CDR1 SGHTA and CDR2 FQGTGA. This CDR3 has 15 residues. Here the CDR3 DNA reads TGTGCCAGCAGCCCAATAGCGGCTATCCAAGAGACCCAGTACTTC. Translating it yields CASSPIAAIQETQYF. The full variable domain, its missing parts supplied by reference TRBV7-3 and TRBJ2-5, is GAGVSQTPSNKVTEKGKYVELRCDPISGHTALYWYRQSLGQGPEFLIYFQGTGAADDSGLPNDRFFAVRPEGSVSTLKIQRTERGDSAVYLCASSPIAAIQETQYFGPGTRLLVL.

This rearrangement joins TRBV5-1 to TRBJ2-7, with 8 bases aligning to TRBD1. V lost 4 bases and J lost 1; bases outside the gene matches: 4. CDR3 length equals 14 residues. From germline, CDR1 is SGHRS and CDR2 YFSETQ. CDR3 amino acids: CASSLHRGSYEQYF. Here the CDR3 DNA reads TGCGCCAGCAGCCTACACAGGGGGTCCTACGAGCAGTACTTC.

The V call is TRBV28, the J call TRBJ2-3; 13 bases line up with TRBD2. The V and J ends lost 5 bases and 0 bases, in that order; junction bases with no gene match: 11. CDR3 length: 19 amino acids. Germline V gene data show CDR1 as MDHEN and CDR2 as SYDVKM. DNA of the CDR3: TGTGCCAGCAGTGGGGGACTAGCGGGAAGTCTGGGTAGCACAGATACGCAGTATTTT. As protein: CASSGGLAGSLGSTDTQYF.

The V and J genes are TRBV2 and TRBJ1-6; D not certain. Germline V CDR1 and CDR2: SNHLY, FYNNEI. Deletions cut 2 bases from V and 5 bases from J, with 10 bases between. This CDR3 has 15 amino acids. The CDR3 loop is CASSETGINNSPLHF. In DNA, the CDR3 is TGTGCCAGCAGTGAAACCGGGATTAATAATTCACCCCTCCACTTT. The variable domain in full, completed from reference TRBV2 and TRBJ1-6, reads EPEVTQTPSHQVTQMGQEVILRCVPISNHLYFYWYRQILGQKVEFLVSFYNNEISEKSEIFDDQFSVERPDGSNFTLKIRSTKLEDSAMYFCASSETGINNSPLHFGNGTRLTVT.

This clone appeared a few times. The V call is TRBV7-9, the J call TRBJ2-7, with 8 bases that match TRBD2. The CDR3 contains 17 residues. Germline-derived CDR1 and CDR2 are SEHNR and FQNEAQ (reference sequence). Trimming cost V 2 bases and J 4 bases; bases outside gene matches: 13. The CDR3 sequence is CASSLFLLGGRRYEQYF. The CDR3, as DNA: TGTGCCAGCAGCTTATTTCTTCTCGGCGGGAGGCGGTACGAGCAGTACTTC.

The chain combines TRBV2 with TRBJ2-1, with a tentative D call TRBD1 (6 bases). The CDR3 loop spans 16 amino acids. Between the trimmed V and J ends, which lost 2 bases and 1 base, there was a span of 12 bases. The V gene's germline CDR1 is SNHLY and CDR2 FYNNEI. This chain's CDR3 is CASSELGAGSYNEQFF. The CDR3 nucleotides are TGTGCCAGCAGTGAACTGGGGGCGGGTTCCTACAATGAGCAGTTCTTC.

J is TRBJ2-5 and V is TRBV28; 11 nucleotides agree with TRBD1. V shed 4 bases and J 5 bases; nucleotides not matched to a gene: 6. The CDR3 is made up of 15 amino acids. Germline V gene data show CDR1 as MDHEN and CDR2 as SYDVKM. CDR3: CASSSRTGGVETQYF. The CDR3 DNA sequence: TGTGCCAGCAGTTCACGGACAGGGGGCGTGGAGACCCAGTACTTC.